This passage covers 30 T cell receptor beta chains from one sample sequenced in a study of CD8 T cells in Susac syndrome. Random hexamers were used to reverse transcribe an amount of roughly 0.5 to 1 ug RNA. TCRdb reprocessed the immunoSEQ multiplex PCR reads with MiXCR, giving one entry per CDR3 protein. This table has 150,000 to 200,000 distinct CDR3 sequences, around 94% appearing once. Sequencing input: CD4+ T cells from PBMCs. These receptors all come from a human donor in good health.

V usage is TRBV7-9 and J usage is TRBJ1-1; TRBD1 matches 7 bases. The CDR3 spans 14 residues. Trimming took 5 bases from V and 2 from J; bases not matched to a gene: 5. The germline CDR1 and CDR2 sequences are SEHNR and FQNEAQ (reference sequence). As DNA, the CDR3 is TGTGCCAGCAGCATCCGACAGGGTAACACTGAAGCTTTCTTT. Its translation is CASSIRQGNTEAFF.

The CDR3 DNA follows: TGTGCCACCAGCGGAACTAGGGGGGAGACCCAGTACTTC. Its translation is CATSGTRGETQYF. The J gene is TRBJ2-5, the V gene TRBV15; TRBD1 is a possible D gene (6 bases). The germline V and J ends were trimmed by 5 bases and 5 bases, with 12 bases remaining between them. Germline V lookup: CDR1 LNHNV, CDR2 YYDKDF (reference sequence). The CDR3 runs to 13 residues.

The V call is TRBV7-2, the J call TRBJ2-2; 7 positions agree with TRBD2. Germline CDR1 reads SGHTA; CDR2 reads FQGNSA. The CDR3 loop spans 15 amino acids. With 3 bases clipped from V and 4 bases from J, the junction kept 5 bases outside the gene matches. CDR3 residues: CASSFVAGITGELFF. DNA of the CDR3: TGTGCCAGCAGCTTTGTAGCGGGTATCACCGGGGAGCTGTTTTTT.

This clonotype was counted a single time. In DNA form, the CDR3 reads TGTGCCAGCAGTTTAAGTGGCATACAAGAGACCCAGTACTTC. This gives the protein CASSLSGIQETQYF. This chain uses TRBV27 with TRBJ2-5; no clear D. The CDR3 runs 14 residues. The ends were cut back, 2 bases at V and 2 bases at J, with 9 bases in the middle. Germline V gene data show CDR1 as MNHEY and CDR2 as SMNVEV (reference sequence).

The chain carries TRBV7-9 and TRBJ2-3; D possibly corresponds to TRBD2 (6 bases). The V gene lost 5 bases and the J gene lost 4 bases, with 10 bases spanning the gap. The CDR3 contains 13 residues. Germline V CDR1 and CDR2: SEHNR, FQNEAQ (reference sequence). The CDR3 sequence: CASSTRGPDTQYF. CDR3 coding DNA: TGTGCCAGCAGCACGCGGGGCCCAGATACGCAGTATTTT. Full variable domain (rest looked up from reference TRBV7-9 and TRBJ2-3): DTGVSQNPRHKITKRGQNVTFRCDPISEHNRLYWYRQTLGQGPEFLTYFQNEAQLEKSRLLSDRFSAERPKGSFSTLEIQRTEQGDSAMYLCASSTRGPDTQYFGPGTRLTVL.

The chain couples TRBV10-3 to TRBJ1-5; D gene ambiguous. The V gene's germline CDR1 is ENHRY and CDR2 SYGVKD. The CDR3 spans 14 residues. The germline V and J ends were trimmed by 4 bases and 2 bases, with 9 bases remaining between them. In DNA, the CDR3 is TGTGCCATCAGTGGGTCTGGAGGCAATCAGCCCCAGCATTTT. It encodes CAISGSGGNQPQHF.

The rearrangement links TRBV29-1 to TRBJ1-1; perhaps TRBD1 as D (6 bases). Trimming took off 7 bases at V and 1 base at J, with 13 bases between the two ends. This CDR3 is 13 amino acids long. Germline V lookup: CDR1 SQVTM, CDR2 ANQGSEA. The CDR3 spells CSGLDRRNTEAFF. The CDR3 nucleotides read TGCAGCGGATTAGACAGGAGGAACACTGAAGCTTTCTTT.

The chain joins TRBV12-3 or TRBV12-4 to TRBJ1-6; 7 positions match TRBD1. V was pared by 7 bases and J by 6 bases, with 6 bases of the junction left unmatched. There are 14 residues in the CDR3. In nucleotides, the CDR3 is TGTGCCAGCACCGACAGGGCTCCTAATTCACCCCTCCACTTT. Protein product: CASTDRAPNSPLHF.

In DNA form, the CDR3 reads TGTGCCAGCAGCTTGGTTGGGACAGCCAAAAACATTCAGTACTTC. Translating it yields CASSLVGTAKNIQYF. The V and J genes are TRBV5-6 and TRBJ2-4, with D possibly being TRBD1 or TRBD2 (5 bases each). CDR1 and CDR2 from the germline V gene are SGHDT and YYEEEE. V shed 0 bases and J shed 0 bases, with 7 bases lying between them. The CDR3 totals 15 residues.

The chain recombines TRBV7-9 with TRBJ1-6; D gene unclear. The CDR3 runs 13 residues. The V gene's germline CDR1 is SEHNR and CDR2 FQNEAQ (reference sequence). Trimming removed 1 base from V and 6 bases from J, with 4 bases in between. CDR3 DNA: TGTGCCAGCAGCTTAGGCACTAATTCACCCCTCCACTTT. Residues: CASSLGTNSPLHF.

The chain uses TRBV10-3 and TRBJ1-5; 7 bases align to TRBD1. The germline V gene encodes CDR1 ENHRY and CDR2 SYGVKD. This CDR3 comprises 14 residues. J gave up 4 bases and V 4 bases, and 4 bases lay outside the gene matches. The CDR3 loop is CAISAGTANQPQHF. The CDR3 DNA reads as TGTGCCATCAGTGCCGGGACAGCTAATCAGCCCCAGCATTTT.

This rearrangement joins TRBV6-6 to TRBJ1-5, with D unresolved. This CDR3 comprises 15 residues. V was clipped by 2 bases and J by 5 bases, with 13 bases between them. Germline V gene lookup returns CDR1 MNHNY and CDR2 SVGAGI (reference sequence). In nucleotides, the CDR3 is TGTGCCAGCAGTTACGGCTGGAGTCAGGATCAGCCCCAGCATTTT. The encoded protein is CASSYGWSQDQPQHF.

The chain joins TRBV7-8 to TRBJ1-2; D gene unclear. The CDR3 is 16 residues long. Germline V CDR1 and CDR2: SGHVS, FQNEAQ. The V gene lost 0 bases and the J gene lost 4 bases, with 15 bases spanning the gap. The CDR3 sequence is CASSLAVGPQVYGYTF. CDR3 in DNA: TGTGCCAGCAGCTTAGCGGTCGGGCCGCAGGTCTATGGCTACACCTTC.

The V and J genes are TRBV29-1 and TRBJ2-3; 13 nucleotides match TRBD2. This CDR3 has 16 amino acids. Losses at the gene ends were 3 bases for V and 4 bases for J; bases not matched to a gene: 7. Germline V CDR1 and CDR2: SQVTM, ANQGSEA. This CDR3 is CSVEGTSGGAADTQYF. CDR3 DNA: TGCAGCGTTGAGGGTACTAGCGGGGGGGCGGCAGATACGCAGTATTTT.

The chain combines TRBV9 with TRBJ1-2; 10 nucleotides match TRBD1. Germline assignment: CDR1 SGDLS and CDR2 YYNGEE. Trimming at V came to 6 bases and at J to 2 bases, leaving 7 bases not matched to a gene. CDR3 length: 15 amino acids. The CDR3 DNA reads as TGTGCCAGCAACGCCGGACAGGGGGTGAACTATGGCTACACCTTC. The encoded protein is CASNAGQGVNYGYTF.

This rearrangement joins TRBV7-2 to TRBJ1-5; TRBD1 might be the D (5 bases). CDR1 and CDR2 from the germline V gene are SGHTA and FQGNSA. The V end was cut by 3 bases, the J end by 7 bases, with 10 bases between. This CDR3 region has 13 residues. The DNA of the CDR3 is TGTGCCAGCAGCTTCGACTGGGGCCAGCCCCAGCATTTT. Its protein is CASSFDWGQPQHF. Complete variable domain (other parts from reference TRBV7-2 and TRBJ1-5): GAGVSQSPSNKVTEKGKDVELRCDPISGHTALYWYRQSLGQGLEFLIYFQGNSAPDKSGLPSDRFSAERTGGSVSTLTIQRTQQEDSAVYLCASSFDWGQPQHFGDGTRLSIL.

The V gene is TRBV15, the J gene TRBJ2-1, with 8 bases fitting TRBD2. The CDR3 consists of 15 residues. The trim removed 4 bases at V and 6 bases at J, leaving 8 bases unmatched. Germline V CDR1 and CDR2: LNHNV, YYDKDF (reference sequence). CDR3 protein: CATSKAGTRGNEQFF. CDR3 DNA sequence: TGTGCCACCAGCAAAGCCGGGACTAGGGGCAATGAGCAGTTCTTC.

This clonotype has a single count. The chain carries TRBV20-1 and TRBJ1-4; 7 bases line up with TRBD1. The V and J ends lost 6 bases and 8 bases, in that order; junction bases with no gene match: 6. The CDR3 covers 12 residues. Germline CDR1 is DFQATT and CDR2 is SNEGSKA (reference sequence). Here the CDR3 DNA reads TGCAGTGCCCGACAGGGAGGCGAAAAACTGTTTTTT. The encoded protein is CSARQGGEKLFF.

CDR3 in DNA: TGCAGTGCTAGAGTGACAGGGATGGATGAGCAGTTCTTC. It is translated as CSARVTGMDEQFF. This chain links TRBV20-1 with TRBJ2-1; 7 bases agree with TRBD1. With 1 base clipped from V and 8 bases from J, the junction kept 5 bases outside the gene matches. The CDR3 contains 13 residues. The germline V gene encodes CDR1 DFQATT and CDR2 SNEGSKA (reference sequence).

The V and J genes are TRBV20-1 and TRBJ2-1, with 9 nucleotides matching TRBD1. The CDR3 contains 15 residues. Germline V lookup: CDR1 DFQATT, CDR2 SNEGSKA (reference sequence). V lost 6 bases, J lost 1 base, and 7 bases stayed unmatched. CDR3 DNA sequence: TGCAGTGCAAATCGGGACAGGGCGTCCTACAATGAGCAGTTCTTC. It translates to CSANRDRASYNEQFF.

This chain connects TRBV7-3 to TRBJ1-1; possibly TRBD1 for D (5 bases). Germline lookup yields CDR1 SGHTA and CDR2 FQGTGA. V lost 6 bases and J 11 bases, leaving 16 bases between the germline ends. The CDR3 sequence is 12 residues long. CDR3 DNA sequence: TGTGCCAGCAGTCAGGTAGCAGGGAAGGCTTTCTTT. Protein: CASSQVAGKAFF.

The CDR3 nucleotides read TGTGCCAGCAGCTTGGGACGGAATAATTCACCCCTCCACTTT. Its translation: CASSLGRNNSPLHF. The chain couples TRBV5-6 to TRBJ1-6; D remains unclear. In germline, CDR1 is SGHDT, CDR2 YYEEEE. Between the trimmed V and J ends, which lost 0 bases and 5 bases, there was a span of 6 bases. The CDR3 runs to 14 residues.

The chain is built from TRBV20-1 and TRBJ1-6; TRBD1 matches 9 bases. Germline V gene lookup returns CDR1 DFQATT and CDR2 SNEGSKA (reference sequence). V lost 3 bases to trimming and J lost 9 bases; unmatched junction nucleotides: 12. The CDR3 is 16 amino acids. Here the CDR3 DNA reads TGCAGTGCTAGTTTGGTTGCGGGACAGGGTGGTTCACCCCTCCACTTT. Translating gives CSASLVAGQGGSPLHF.

The chain has TRBV20-1 and TRBJ1-5; D is uncertain. The CDR3 length is 13 residues. Trimming took 1 base from V and 5 from J, leaving 9 bases between them. Germline CDR1 and CDR2: DFQATT and SNEGSKA (reference sequence). The CDR3 reads CSARGTVDQPQHF. As DNA, the CDR3 is TGCAGTGCTAGAGGGACGGTCGATCAGCCCCAGCATTTT.

The rearrangement uses TRBV15 and TRBJ1-5, with D maybe TRBD1 (6 bases). Trimming stripped 5 bases from V and 9 bases from J, with 11 bases between. This CDR3 contains 12 residues. The germline CDR1 and CDR2 sequences are LNHNV and YYDKDF (reference sequence). The CDR3 sequence is CATSGDIGPQHF. CDR3 DNA sequence: TGTGCCACCAGCGGGGACATAGGGCCCCAGCATTTT.

V gene TRBV24-1 combines with J gene TRBJ2-3; no clear D gene. The CDR3 loop spans 13 amino acids. CDR1 and CDR2 (germline): KGHDR, SFDVKD. V was trimmed by 6 bases and J by 1 base, leaving 7 bases between them. This chain's CDR3 is CATSSHGTDTQYF. CDR3 coding DNA: TGTGCCACCAGTTCCCATGGCACAGATACGCAGTATTTT.

The chain is built from TRBV6-5 and TRBJ2-7; 8 bases align to TRBD2. J gave up 3 bases and V 4 bases, and 8 bases lay outside the gene matches. CDR1 is MNHEY, CDR2 SVGAGI, per germline. This CDR3 spans 15 amino acids. DNA for the CDR3: TGTGCCAGCAGTTCTTACGCCGGGACTAGCTACGAGCAGTACTTC. Its translation is CASSSYAGTSYEQYF.

This chain uses TRBV9 with TRBJ1-1; D call uncertain. There are 13 residues in the CDR3. The V end was cut by 0 bases, the J end by 4 bases, with 7 bases between. The germline V gene encodes CDR1 SGDLS and CDR2 YYNGEE. The CDR3 DNA reads as TGTGCCAGCAGCGTAGTATTGGGCACTGAAGCTTTCTTT. This gives the protein CASSVVLGTEAFF.

The V and J genes are TRBV11-2 and TRBJ2-7, with D unclear. Germline V gene sequence: CDR1 SGHAT, CDR2 FQNNGV. V was clipped by 5 bases and J by 3 bases, with 11 bases between them. The CDR3 consists of 13 residues. The CDR3 loop reads CASSPYDHYEQYF. The CDR3 DNA is TGTGCCAGCAGCCCATACGATCACTACGAGCAGTACTTC.

The V and J genes are TRBV5-6 and TRBJ2-3; perhaps TRBD1 as D (6 bases). Germline loops: CDR1 SGHDT, CDR2 YYEEEE. Trimming removed 4 bases at V and 2 bases at J, with 14 bases between. There are 15 residues in the CDR3. As DNA, the CDR3 is TGTGCCAGCAGCCCGCGGACAGTTTACACAGATACGCAGTATTTT. Residues: CASSPRTVYTDTQYF.